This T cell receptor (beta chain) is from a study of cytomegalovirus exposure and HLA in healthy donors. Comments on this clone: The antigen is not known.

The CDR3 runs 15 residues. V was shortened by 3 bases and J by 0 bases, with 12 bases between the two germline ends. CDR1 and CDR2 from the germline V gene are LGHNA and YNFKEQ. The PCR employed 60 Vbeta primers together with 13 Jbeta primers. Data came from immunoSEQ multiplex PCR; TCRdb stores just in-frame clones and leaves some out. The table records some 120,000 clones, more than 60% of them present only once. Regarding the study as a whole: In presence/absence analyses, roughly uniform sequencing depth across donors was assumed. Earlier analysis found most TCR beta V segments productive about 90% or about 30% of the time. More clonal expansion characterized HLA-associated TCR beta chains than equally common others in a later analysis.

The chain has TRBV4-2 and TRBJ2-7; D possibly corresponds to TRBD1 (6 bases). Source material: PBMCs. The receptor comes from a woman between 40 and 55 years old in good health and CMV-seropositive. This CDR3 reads CASSQGDTSSYEQYF. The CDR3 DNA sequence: TGTGCCAGCAGCCAGGGGGACACTAGCTCCTACGAGCAGTACTTC.